This T cell receptor beta chain was obtained from a study of shared clonotypes between healthy human individuals. Study-level findings and limits: Clonotypes shared by all four donors outscored non-shared clonotypes in generation probability. Naive CD4 clonotypes overlapped across a handful of donors at around 4.7%.

Methods used by the authors: ImmunoSEQ gave junction-only sequences without quality scores, so filtering differed. Using immunoSEQ multiplex PCR, the repertoire was profiled, and TCRdb retains in-frame clones only, with some absent. V and J calls and clone size come straight from that table; D and trimming were deduced from the DNA. The data contain roughly 2.4 million clones, more than 90% of them seen just once; the ten biggest clones take up roughly 0.13%. The J segment lost 9 bases and the V segment lost 0 bases, leaving 8 bases of the junction unmatched. This CDR3 spans 14 amino acids. The germline V gene encodes CDR1 LGHNA and CDR2 YSLEER. As regards this clone: Its antigen is undetermined.

CD4+ cells were split into CD45RA+ naive and CD45RA-negative memory subsets. The TCR sequence derives from a man younger than 35 in good health. The rearrangement joins TRBV4-3 to TRBJ2-7, with 7 bases fitting TRBD2. Sequencing used naive CD4+ T cells sorted from blood. The subset denotes: CD45RA+ positively selected. CDR3 residues: CASSQDHLAASQYF. CDR3 nucleotides: TGCGCCAGCAGCCAAGATCACCTAGCGGCCTCGCAGTACTTC.